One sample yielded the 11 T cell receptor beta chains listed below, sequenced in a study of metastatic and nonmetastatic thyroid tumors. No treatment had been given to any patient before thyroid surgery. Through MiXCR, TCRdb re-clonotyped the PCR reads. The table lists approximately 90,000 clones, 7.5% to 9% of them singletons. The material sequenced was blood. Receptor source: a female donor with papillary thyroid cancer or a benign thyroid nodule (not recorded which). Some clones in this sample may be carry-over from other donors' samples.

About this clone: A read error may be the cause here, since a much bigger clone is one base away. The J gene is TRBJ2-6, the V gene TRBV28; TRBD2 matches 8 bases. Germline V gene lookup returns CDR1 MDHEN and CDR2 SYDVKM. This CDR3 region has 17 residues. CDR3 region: CASSLGGGHSWANVLTF. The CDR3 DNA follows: TGTGCCAGCAGCCTCGGGGGGGGGCACTCTTGGGCCAACGTCCTGACTTTC.

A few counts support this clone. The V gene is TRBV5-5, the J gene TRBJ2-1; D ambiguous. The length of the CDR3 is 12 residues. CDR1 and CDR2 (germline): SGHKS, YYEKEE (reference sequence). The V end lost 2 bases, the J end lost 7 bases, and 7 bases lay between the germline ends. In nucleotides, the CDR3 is TGTGCCAGCAGCTTAACAGTGAATGAGCAGTTCTTC. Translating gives CASSLTVNEQFF. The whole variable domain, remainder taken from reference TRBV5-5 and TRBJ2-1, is DAGVTQSPTHLIKTRGQQVTLRCSPISGHKSVSWYQQVLGQGPQFIFQYYEKEERGRGNFPDRFSARQFPNYSSELNVNALLLGDSALYLCASSLTVNEQFFGPGTRLTVL.

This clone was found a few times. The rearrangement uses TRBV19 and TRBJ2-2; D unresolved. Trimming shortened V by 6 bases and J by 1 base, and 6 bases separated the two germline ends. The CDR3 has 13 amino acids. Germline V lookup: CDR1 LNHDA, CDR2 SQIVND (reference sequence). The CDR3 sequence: CASSAGNTGELFF. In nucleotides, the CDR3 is TGTGCCAGTAGCGCAGGGAACACCGGGGAGCTGTTTTTT.

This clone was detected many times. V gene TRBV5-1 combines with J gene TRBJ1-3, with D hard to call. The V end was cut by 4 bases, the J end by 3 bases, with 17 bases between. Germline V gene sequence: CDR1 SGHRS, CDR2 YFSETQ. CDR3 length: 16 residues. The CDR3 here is CASSEGLGKGGNTIYF. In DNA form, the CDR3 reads TGCGCCAGCAGCGAGGGCTTAGGGAAAGGTGGAAACACCATATATTTT.

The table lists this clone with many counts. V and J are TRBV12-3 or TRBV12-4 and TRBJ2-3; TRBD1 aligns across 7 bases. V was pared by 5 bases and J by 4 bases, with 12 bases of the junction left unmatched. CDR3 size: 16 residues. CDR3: CASSVTGAGTADTQYF. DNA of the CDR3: TGTGCCAGCAGTGTAACAGGGGCTGGAACAGCAGATACGCAGTATTTT.

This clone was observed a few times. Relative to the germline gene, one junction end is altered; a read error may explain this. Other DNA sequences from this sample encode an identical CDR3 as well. The CDR3 loop is CASSPDISGANVLTF. Written as DNA, the CDR3 is TGTGCTAGCTCACCGGACATCTCTGGGGCCAACGTCCTGACTTTC. The chain carries TRBV18 and TRBJ2-6; TRBD1 might be the D (5 bases). This CDR3 has 15 amino acids. Germline V gives CDR1 KGHSH, CDR2 LQKENI.

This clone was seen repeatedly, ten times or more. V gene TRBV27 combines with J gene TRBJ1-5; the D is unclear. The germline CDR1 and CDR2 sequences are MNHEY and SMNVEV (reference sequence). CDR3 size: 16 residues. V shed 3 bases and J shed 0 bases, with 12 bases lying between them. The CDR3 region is CASSLVGSYSNQPQHF. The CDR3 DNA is TGTGCCAGCAGTTTGGTCGGCAGTTATAGCAATCAGCCCCAGCATTTT.

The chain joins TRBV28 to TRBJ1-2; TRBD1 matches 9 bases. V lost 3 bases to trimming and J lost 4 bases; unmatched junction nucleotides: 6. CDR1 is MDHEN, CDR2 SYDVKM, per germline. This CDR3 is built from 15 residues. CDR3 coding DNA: TGTGCCAGCAGTTTCGAGGGGACAGGGTTCTATGGCTACACCTTC. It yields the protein CASSFEGTGFYGYTF.

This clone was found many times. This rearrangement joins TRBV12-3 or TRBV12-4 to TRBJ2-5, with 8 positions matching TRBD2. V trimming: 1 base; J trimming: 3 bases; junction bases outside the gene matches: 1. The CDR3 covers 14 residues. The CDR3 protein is CASSLVLAEETQYF. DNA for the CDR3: TGTGCCAGCAGTTTAGTACTAGCGGAAGAGACCCAGTACTTC.

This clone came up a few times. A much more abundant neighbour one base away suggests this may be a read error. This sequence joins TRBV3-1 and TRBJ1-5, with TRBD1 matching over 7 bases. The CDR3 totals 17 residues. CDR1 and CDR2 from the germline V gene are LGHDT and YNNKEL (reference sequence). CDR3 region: CASSQDFRGKSNQLQHF. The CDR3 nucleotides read TGTGCCAGCAGCCAAGATTTCAGGGGGAAGAGCAATCAGCTCCAGCATTTT.

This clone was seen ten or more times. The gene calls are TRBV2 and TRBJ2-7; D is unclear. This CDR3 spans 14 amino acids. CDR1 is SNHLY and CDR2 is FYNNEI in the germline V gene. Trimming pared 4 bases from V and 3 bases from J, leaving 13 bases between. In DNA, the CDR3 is TGTGCCAGCAGTGGAGGTCGGGCTCTCTACGAGCAGTACTTC. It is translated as CASSGGRALYEQYF.